This T cell receptor beta chain is from a study of OX40 agonist ivuxolimab in advanced cancers. Turning to the study itself: At doses from 0.01 to 10 mg/kg, patients were given intravenous ivuxolimab every 2 weeks. Three patients got partial responses; one had hepatocellular carcinoma and two had cutaneous melanoma.

Assay used: immunoSEQ multiplex PCR; TCRdb lists only in-frame clones, some missing. This table holds around 65,000 clones, 85% to 95% found once. This clone was detected once. The sample in question was CD4+ or CD8+ T cells sorted from blood, obtained in a trial of the OX40 agonist ivuxolimab. The origin of this receptor is an adult with an advanced solid tumor such as melanoma, head and neck, liver or kidney cancer.

As DNA, the CDR3 is TGTGCCAGCAGTTACGGGGGCAGTTACGAGCAGTACTTC. Translation gives CASSYGGSYEQYF. The rearrangement uses TRBV27 and TRBJ2-7; either TRBD1 or TRBD2 may fit D (6 bases each). Trimming took off 4 bases at V and 4 bases at J, with 11 bases between the two ends. CDR1 and CDR2 from the germline V gene are MNHEY and SMNVEV (reference sequence). The CDR3 covers 13 residues.